Shown below are 19 T cell receptor beta chains from a single sample sequenced in a study of blood T cell repertoires in COVID-19. Method: immunoSEQ multiplex PCR; TCRdb's copy keeps in-frame clones and lacks some. Altogether about 150,000 clones are present, about 82% being singletons, with the ten largest covering around 6.2%. Sequencing was done on a sample of PBMCs or T cells enriched from blood (not recorded which). These TCRs come from a woman aged 40-49 years who had recovered from COVID-19.

CDR3 sequence (DNA): TGTGCCAGCAGTAGAGCGCCAGATACGCAGTATTTT. Protein sequence: CASSRAPDTQYF. This chain uses TRBV12-3 or TRBV12-4 with TRBJ2-3; D is uncertain. The CDR3 totals 12 residues. Trimming shortened V by 5 bases and J by 4 bases, and 7 bases separated the two germline ends.

This clone was seen once. The rearrangement links TRBV2 to TRBJ1-5, with 9 bases fitting TRBD1. The CDR3 has 14 amino acids. V shed 6 bases and J 6 bases; nucleotides not matched to a gene: 6. The germline gives CDR1 SNHLY, CDR2 FYNNEI. In DNA form, the CDR3 reads TGTGCCAGCAGCCTACAGGGGGCCGTTCAGCCCCAGCATTTT. It encodes CASSLQGAVQPQHF.

This chain connects TRBV5-1 to TRBJ1-1; no clear D gene. Trimming pared 3 bases from V and 2 bases from J, leaving 11 bases between. The CDR3 loop spans 14 amino acids. Looked up from germline, CDR1 is SGHRS and CDR2 is YFSETQ. CDR3 coding DNA: TGCGCCAGCAGCTCTACCAACTCAAACACTGAAGCTTTCTTT. Amino acids: CASSSTNSNTEAFF.

The chain recombines TRBV25-1 with TRBJ1-3; D is unclear. The germline V gene encodes CDR1 MGHDK and CDR2 SYGVNS. This CDR3 spans 14 amino acids. V was trimmed by 6 bases and J by 1 base, leaving 10 bases between them. The CDR3 sequence is CASSDRVSGNTIYF. DNA for the CDR3: TGTGCCAGCAGCGATCGGGTGTCTGGAAACACCATATATTTT.

DNA for the CDR3: TGTGCCAGCTGCCTACCGGACAGGGGGCTTAGGGCTTTCTTT. It encodes CASCLPDRGLRAFF. This chain uses TRBV28 with TRBJ1-1; 11 nucleotides align to TRBD1. The germline V gene has CDR1 MDHEN and CDR2 SYDVKM. The CDR3 is made up of 14 amino acids. V shed 8 bases, J shed 11 bases, and the junction held 13 bases outside the gene matches.

The genes are TRBV7-2 and TRBJ1-2, with 7 bases lining up with TRBD1. With V trimmed by 1 base and J by 5 bases, 19 bases remained unmatched. CDR3 length equals 19 residues. Germline V gene sequence: CDR1 SGHTA, CDR2 FQGNSA. The CDR3 region has the DNA TGTGCCAGCAGCTTAGGGGGACAGACGACAGGCCTGGGGTTGTATGGCTACACCTTC. It codes for CASSLGGQTTGLGLYGYTF. The full variable domain, in which reference TRBV7-2 and TRBJ1-2 provide the parts outside the CDR3, is GAGVSQSPSNKVTEKGKDVELRCDPISGHTALYWYRQSLGQGLEFLIYFQGNSAPDKSGLPSDRFSAERTGGSVSTLTIQRTQQEDSAVYLCASSLGGQTTGLGLYGYTFGSGTRLTVV.

The J gene is TRBJ1-6, the V gene TRBV19; D uncertain. The CDR3 totals 15 residues. Germline V lookup: CDR1 LNHDA, CDR2 SQIVND (reference sequence). The V end lost 1 base, the J end lost 5 bases, and 9 bases lay between the germline ends. The CDR3 DNA follows: TGTGCCAGTAGTATAGGTGGAGCCGATAATTCACCCCTCCACTTT. Translated: CASSIGGADNSPLHF.

This clone has just a few counts. The J gene is TRBJ2-3, the V gene TRBV2; TRBD1 matches at 8 bases. Germline-derived CDR1 and CDR2 are SNHLY and FYNNEI. There are 16 residues in the CDR3. After removal of 2 bases from V and 2 bases from J, the junction contained 6 bases not matched to a gene. The CDR3 DNA reads TGTGCCAGCAGTGAAAGGACAGGGCAAGTCACAGATACGCAGTATTTT. Translation gives CASSERTGQVTDTQYF.

The J gene is TRBJ2-3, the V gene TRBV5-1; tentative D call: TRBD1 (6 bases). There are 16 residues in the CDR3. Germline values: CDR1 SGHRS, CDR2 YFSETQ. V gave up 0 bases and J gave up 2 bases, with 13 bases separating them. CDR3 in amino acids: CASSLEGVPNTDTQYF. CDR3 nucleotide sequence: TGCGCCAGCAGCTTGGAGGGGGTACCCAACACAGATACGCAGTATTTT.

This clone has only a few counts. V and J are TRBV6-5 and TRBJ1-3, with D unclear. Trimming cost V 6 bases and J 4 bases, with 10 bases left between them. CDR1 and CDR2 (germline): MNHEY, SVGAGI. This CDR3 region has 13 residues. The CDR3 DNA reads as TGTGCCAGCAGCCAACAGAGAGGAAACACCATATATTTT. Translation: CASSQQRGNTIYF.

This sequence joins TRBV29-1 and TRBJ1-2; TRBD1 matches at 10 bases. The CDR3 runs 13 residues. The V and J ends lost 6 bases and 3 bases, in that order; junction bases with no gene match: 4. Germline loops: CDR1 SQVTM, CDR2 ANQGSEA. The DNA for the CDR3 is TGCAGCGTCGGACAGGGGGAGGACTATGGCTACACCTTC. Encoded protein: CSVGQGEDYGYTF.

The genes are TRBV18 and TRBJ1-1; D uncertain. This CDR3 has 13 amino acids. CDR1 is KGHSH, CDR2 LQKENI, per germline. The germline V and J ends were trimmed by 3 bases and 1 base, with 6 bases remaining between them. The CDR3 reads CASSPGSNTEAFF. CDR3 nucleotide sequence: TGTGCCAGCTCACCCGGGTCGAACACTGAAGCTTTCTTT. Full variable domain (missing parts from reference TRBV18 and TRBJ1-1): NAGVMQNPRHLVRRRGQEARLRCSPMKGHSHVYWYRQLPEEGLKFMVYLQKENIIDESGMPKERFSAEFPKEGPSILRIQQVVRGDSAAYFCASSPGSNTEAFFGQGTRLTVV.

The V gene is TRBV19, the J gene TRBJ2-1; 10 bases are shared with TRBD1. With 7 bases clipped from V and 5 bases from J, the junction kept 5 bases outside the gene matches. The CDR3 extends over 14 amino acids. Germline values: CDR1 LNHDA, CDR2 SQIVND (reference sequence). The CDR3 nucleotides read TGTGCCAGTAACCGACAGGGGGCCGACAATGAGCAGTTCTTC. Residues: CASNRQGADNEQFF.

V is TRBV7-8 and J is TRBJ2-2; 7 bases map to TRBD1. Trimming at V came to 5 bases and at J to 5 bases, leaving 5 bases not matched to a gene. This CDR3 comprises 14 residues. CDR1 and CDR2 (germline): SGHVS, FQNEAQ. CDR3 nucleotide sequence: TGTGCCAGCAGCCGGGACAGACCAACCGGGGAGCTGTTTTTT. It specifies CASSRDRPTGELFF.

This chain links TRBV6-5 with TRBJ1-2; the D gene is possibly TRBD1 (6 bases). Germline V CDR1 and CDR2: MNHEY, SVGAGI. CDR3 size: 12 residues. Trimming stripped 5 bases from V and 6 bases from J, with 10 bases between. CDR3 in amino acids: CASSPHRDGYTF. CDR3 bases: TGTGCCAGCAGTCCCCACAGGGATGGCTACACCTTC.

The J gene is TRBJ1-4, the V gene TRBV7-8; TRBD1 agrees at 7 bases. The CDR3 spans 15 residues. Germline loops: CDR1 SGHVS, CDR2 FQNEAQ. The V gene end was trimmed by 5 bases and the J gene end by 6 bases; junction bases not matched to a gene: 9. The CDR3 loop reads CASSQVTGRDEKLFF. The CDR3 nucleotides read TGTGCCAGCAGCCAGGTGACAGGGCGGGATGAAAAACTGTTTTTT.

CDR3 amino acids: CASSSSGTGISPLHF. Written as DNA, the CDR3 is TGTGCCAGCAGTTCTTCCGGGACAGGGATTTCACCCCTCCACTTT. The chain employs TRBV7-3 and TRBJ1-6; 9 bases match TRBD1. Germline V gene lookup returns CDR1 SGHTA and CDR2 FQGTGA. The CDR3 loop spans 15 amino acids. The junction had 9 bases not matched to a gene; V was cut back by 6 bases and J by 9 bases.

This chain links TRBV4-1 with TRBJ1-6; 10 bases map to TRBD1. The germline CDR1 and CDR2 sequences are MGHRA and YSYEKL. The CDR3 length is 16 residues. Trimming removed 2 bases from V and 5 bases from J; junction bases left unmatched: 3. CDR3 bases: TGCGCCAGCAGCCAACCGGGACAGGGGAATAATTCACCCCTCCACTTT. It translates to CASSQPGQGNNSPLHF.

In DNA form, the CDR3 reads TGTGCCAGCAGCGCCAGCGGGGCCCGCTCTGGGGCCAACGTCCTGACTTTC. It translates to CASSASGARSGANVLTF. The J gene is TRBJ2-6, the V gene TRBV9, with 7 bases identical to TRBD2. This CDR3 spans 17 amino acids. CDR1 is SGDLS, CDR2 YYNGEE, per germline. The J segment lost 0 bases and the V segment lost 3 bases, leaving 6 bases of the junction unmatched.